These T cell receptor beta chains were read from a single sample in a study of blood T cells in healthy people across ages. TCRdb re-called the 5' RACE reads through MiXCR, storing one row per CDR3 protein. The repertoire holds 1.5 million to 2 million distinct CDR3 sequences, 28% seen once, with less than 9.5% in the top ten. The source material was blood. Receptor source: a woman aged 25 to 45 in good health. CDR3s include the opening cysteine and the closing phenylalanine or tryptophan. A D gene is named only where the DNA matches it firmly. The listing skips clone size in some rows; elsewhere it reads once, few, many or a size class.

TRBJ2-7 | . | 15 | . | TRBV4-3 | CASSYNWDNSYEQYF | TGCGCCAGCAGCTACAATTGGGACAACTCCTACGAGCAGTACTTC
TRBJ2-7 | . | 12 | . | TRBV24-1 | CATSDPMNEQYF | TGTGCCACCAGTGACCCTATGAACGAGCAGTACTTC
TRBJ1-5 | TRBD1 | 14 | . | TRBV20-1 | CSAKKQGGGQPQHF | TGCAGTGCTAAAAAACAGGGGGGAGGTCAGCCCCAGCATTTT
TRBJ1-4 | . | 14 | . | TRBV7-2 | CASSALQGNGKLFF | TGTGCCAGCAGCGCCCTTCAGGGCAACGGAAAACTGTTTTTT
TRBJ1-1 | . | 12 | few | TRBV20-1 | CSARESGTEAFF | TGCAGTGCTAGAGAATCGGGGACTGAAGCTTTCTTT
TRBJ2-3 | . | 16 | few | TRBV19 | CASSIRPGPFGDTQYF | TGTGCCAGTAGTATTCGACCGGGACCGTTCGGGGATACGCAGTATTTT
TRBJ2-2 | TRBD1 | 16 | . | TRBV7-9 | CASSSQGQLGTGELFF | TGTGCCAGCAGCTCACAGGGACAGCTTGGCACCGGGGAGCTGTTTTTT
TRBJ2-5 | TRBD2 | 15 | few | TRBV5-4 | CASSLRLAGTETQYF | TGTGCCAGCAGCTTACGACTAGCGGGAACGGAGACCCAGTACTTC
TRBJ2-1 | TRBD2 | 14 | few | TRBV10-3 | CAIGEGVGYNEQFF | TGTGCCATCGGGGAGGGAGTGGGATACAATGAGCAGTTCTTC
TRBJ2-1 | . | 14 | . | TRBV7-2 | CASSSHLGRDEQFF | TGTGCCAGCAGCTCACACCTGGGGCGGGATGAGCAGTTCTTC
TRBJ2-7 | . | 18 | few | TRBV21-1 | CASSRVPGTSGKTYEQYF | TGTGCCAGCAGCAGAGTCCCCGGGACTAGCGGGAAAACCTACGAGCAGTACTTC
TRBJ2-1 | . | 18 | . | TRBV7-3 | CASSSTRGWLNLYNEQFF | TGTGCCAGCAGCTCAACCCGGGGGTGGCTGAACCTCTACAATGAGCAGTTCTTC
TRBJ2-1 | . | 16 | . | TRBV20-1 | CSATTLGGLPYNEQFF | TGCAGTGCTACCACTTTGGGGGGATTGCCCTACAATGAGCAGTTCTTC
TRBJ2-1 | . | 15 | . | TRBV18 | CASSPSGVRVMEQFF | TGTGCCAGCTCACCCTCGGGTGTGAGGGTCATGGAGCAGTTCTTC
TRBJ2-7 | . | 13 | many | TRBV14 | CASSQLRSYEQYF | TGTGCCAGCAGCCAACTTCGTTCCTACGAGCAGTACTTC
TRBJ1-2 | . | 12 | . | TRBV29-1 | CSPELMGYGYTF | TGCAGCCCCGAACTGATGGGCTATGGCTACACCTTC
TRBJ1-2 | . | 15 | . | TRBV7-2 | CASSLQTDNLYGYTF | TGTGCCAGCAGCTTACAGACAGACAACCTCTATGGCTACACCTTC
TRBJ2-7 | TRBD2 | 16 | few | TRBV11-2 | CASRAYVTSGSYEQYF | TGTGCCAGCAGGGCTTATGTGACTAGCGGGTCCTACGAGCAGTACTTC
TRBJ2-1 | . | 14 | . | TRBV5-1 | CASSLGSFLNEQFF | TGCGCCAGCAGCTTAGGCTCCTTTCTCAATGAGCAGTTCTTC
TRBJ2-1 | TRBD2 | 14 | . | TRBV5-1 | CASTDGLALGEQFF | TGCGCCAGCACTGACGGACTAGCGCTTGGGGAGCAGTTCTTC
TRBJ2-1 | TRBD2 | 13 | few | TRBV6-2/TRBV6-3 | CASRTSGEDEQFF | TGTGCCAGTCGGACTAGCGGGGAGGATGAGCAGTTCTTC
TRBJ1-3 | TRBD1 | 14 | few | TRBV6-5 | CASRETGAGNTIYF | TGTGCCAGCAGAGAGACAGGGGCTGGAAACACCATATATTTT
TRBJ2-1 | . | 16 | many | TRBV5-1 | CASSLTYSGPYNEQFF | TGCGCCAGCAGCTTGACCTATAGCGGACCATACAATGAGCAGTTCTTC
TRBJ1-1 | . | 16 | . | TRBV4-2 | CASRKLGQTDYTEAFF | TGTGCCAGCAGGAAGTTGGGGCAGACGGATTACACTGAAGCTTTCTTT
TRBJ1-5 | . | 18 | . | TRBV5-1 | CASSPRPKDGYSNQPQHF | TGCGCCAGCAGCCCTAGACCGAAGGACGGTTATAGCAATCAGCCCCAGCATTTT
TRBJ1-3 | TRBD1 | 18 | few | TRBV12-3/TRBV12-4 | CASSLAWRQGSSGNTIYF | TGTGCCAGCAGTTTAGCGTGGCGACAGGGTTCATCTGGAAACACCATATATTTT
TRBJ1-2 | . | 14 | . | TRBV5-6 | CASRSRGVFYGYTF | TGTGCCAGCCGCTCCCGGGGCGTATTCTATGGCTACACCTTC
TRBJ2-3 | . | 11 | many | TRBV20-1 | CSGSNTDTQYF | TGCAGCGGGTCAAACACAGATACGCAGTATTTT
TRBJ2-1 | TRBD2 | 17 | . | TRBV4-3 | CASSPQAGGSSYNEQFF | TGCGCCAGCAGCCCTCAAGCGGGAGGGAGCTCCTACAATGAGCAGTTCTTC
TRBJ2-5 | TRBD2 | 17 | few | TRBV6-1 | CASSEARTSLGSETQYF | TGTGCCAGCAGTGAAGCCCGGACTAGCTTAGGTTCGGAGACCCAGTACTTC
TRBJ2-1 | . | 16 | . | TRBV4-3 | CASSQGWLANYNEQFF | TGCGCCAGCAGCCAAGGTTGGCTAGCGAACTACAATGAGCAGTTCTTC
TRBJ2-7 | . | 17 | few | TRBV28 | CASSARPGGLSSYEQYF | TGTGCCAGCAGTGCGAGACCCGGGGGGCTCAGCTCCTACGAGCAGTACTTC
TRBJ2-1 | TRBD1 | 16 | once | TRBV15 | CATSRDMGQPYNEQFF | TGTGCCACCAGCAGAGATATGGGACAGCCCTACAATGAGCAGTTCTTC
TRBJ1-1 | . | 14 | . | TRBV29-1 | CSVEDWQGATEAFF | TGCAGCGTTGAAGATTGGCAAGGGGCCACTGAAGCTTTCTTT
TRBJ2-2 | TRBD1 | 14 | . | TRBV12-3/TRBV12-4 | CASSRDRLTGELFF | TGTGCCAGCAGTCGGGACAGACTCACCGGGGAGCTGTTTTTT
TRBJ2-7 | . | 13 | many | TRBV10-3 | CAISGRDSYEQYF | TGTGCCATCAGTGGGCGGGACTCCTACGAGCAGTACTTC
TRBJ2-7 | TRBD2 | 15 | . | TRBV28 | CASSLWAGEAYEQYF | TGTGCCAGCAGTTTATGGGCGGGGGAAGCCTACGAGCAGTACTTC
TRBJ1-4 | . | 13 | . | TRBV20-1 | CSASFGANEKLFF | TGCAGTGCTAGTTTCGGTGCTAATGAAAAACTGTTTTTT
TRBJ2-7 | TRBD1 | 16 | few | TRBV2 | CASSESGWGQTYEQYF | TGTGCCAGCAGTGAATCGGGGTGGGGACAGACCTACGAGCAGTACTTC
TRBJ2-1 | . | 16 | few | TRBV6-6 | CASSYRRRSSYNEQFF | TGTGCCAGCAGTTACAGAAGACGGAGCTCCTACAATGAGCAGTTCTTC
TRBJ1-5 | . | 15 | few | TRBV6-2/TRBV6-3 | CASSYGKGYGQPQHF | TGTGCCAGCAGTTATGGAAAAGGGTACGGTCAGCCCCAGCATTTT
TRBJ2-7 | . | 16 | . | TRBV28 | CASSFSTSGATYEQYF | TGTGCCAGCAGTTTCTCAACGTCGGGGGCTACCTACGAGCAGTACTTC
TRBJ2-4 | . | 13 | few | TRBV24-1 | CATSERQDNEQYF | TGTGCCACCAGTGAAAGACAGGACAATGAGCAGTACTTC
TRBJ1-5 | . | 14 | few | TRBV5-1 | CASSPGMGNQPQHF | TGCGCCAGCAGCCCAGGGATGGGAAATCAGCCCCAGCATTTT